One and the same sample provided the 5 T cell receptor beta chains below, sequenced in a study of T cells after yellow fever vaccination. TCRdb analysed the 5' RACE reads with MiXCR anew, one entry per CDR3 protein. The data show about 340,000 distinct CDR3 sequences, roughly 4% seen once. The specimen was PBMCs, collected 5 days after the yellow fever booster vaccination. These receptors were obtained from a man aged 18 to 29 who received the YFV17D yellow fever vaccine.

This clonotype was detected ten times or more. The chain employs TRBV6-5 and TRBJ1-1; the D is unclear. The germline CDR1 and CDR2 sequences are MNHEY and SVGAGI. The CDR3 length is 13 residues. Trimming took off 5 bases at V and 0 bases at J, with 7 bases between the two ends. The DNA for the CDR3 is TGTGCCAGCAGTCTACAGATGAACACTGAAGCTTTCTTT. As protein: CASSLQMNTEAFF.

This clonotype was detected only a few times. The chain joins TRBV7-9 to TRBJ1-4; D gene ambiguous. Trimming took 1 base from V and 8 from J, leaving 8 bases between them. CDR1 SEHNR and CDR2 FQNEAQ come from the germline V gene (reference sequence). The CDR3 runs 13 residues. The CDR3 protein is CASSLVTSEKLFF. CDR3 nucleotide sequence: TGTGCCAGCAGCTTAGTGACATCCGAAAAACTGTTTTTT.

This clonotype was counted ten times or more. The CDR3 loop is CASSRSQRGGSGANVLTF. The CDR3 nucleotides read TGTGCCAGCAGCCGCTCCCAGAGGGGCGGATCTGGGGCCAACGTCCTGACTTTC. The V call is TRBV4-2, the J call TRBJ2-6, with D perhaps assigned TRBD1 or TRBD2 (5 bases each). Trimming shortened V by 4 bases and J by 1 base, and 17 bases separated the two germline ends. Per the germline V gene, CDR1 is LGHNA and CDR2 is YNFKEQ. There are 18 residues in the CDR3.

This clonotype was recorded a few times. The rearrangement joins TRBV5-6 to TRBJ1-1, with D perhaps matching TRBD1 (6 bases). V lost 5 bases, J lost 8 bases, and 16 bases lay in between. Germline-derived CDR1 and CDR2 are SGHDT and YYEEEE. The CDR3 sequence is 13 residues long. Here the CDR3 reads CASRHRDKDEAFF. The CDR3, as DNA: TGTGCCAGCAGGCACCGGGACAAGGACGAAGCTTTCTTT.

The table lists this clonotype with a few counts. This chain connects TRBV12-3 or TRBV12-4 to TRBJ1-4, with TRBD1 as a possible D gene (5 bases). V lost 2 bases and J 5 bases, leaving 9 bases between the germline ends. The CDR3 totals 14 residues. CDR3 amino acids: CASSLQGLNEKLFF. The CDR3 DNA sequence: TGTGCCAGCAGTTTACAGGGTTTAAATGAAAAACTGTTTTTT.